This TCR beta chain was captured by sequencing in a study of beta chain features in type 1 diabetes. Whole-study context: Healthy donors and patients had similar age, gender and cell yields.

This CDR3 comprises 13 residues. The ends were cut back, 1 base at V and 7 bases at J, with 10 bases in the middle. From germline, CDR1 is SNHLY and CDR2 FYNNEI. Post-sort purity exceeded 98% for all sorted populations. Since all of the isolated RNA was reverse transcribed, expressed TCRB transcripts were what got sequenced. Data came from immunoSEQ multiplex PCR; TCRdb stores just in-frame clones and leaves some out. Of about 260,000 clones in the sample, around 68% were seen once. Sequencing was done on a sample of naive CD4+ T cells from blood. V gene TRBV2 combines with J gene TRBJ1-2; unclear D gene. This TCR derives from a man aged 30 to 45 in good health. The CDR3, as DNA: TGTGCCAGCAGTGAAGGTGCTCACTCTGGCTACACCTTC. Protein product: CASSEGAHSGYTF.